This T cell receptor (beta chain) was recorded in a study of Ad26.COV2.S vaccination and SARS-CoV-2 variants. Study summary: A COV1001 Ad26.COV2.S trial-arm participant provided the sample. Study results and caveats: Considerable breadth of spike-specific CD8+ and CD4+ T cell responses has reportedly been documented following vaccination.

The germline V and J ends were trimmed by 6 bases and 7 bases, with 9 bases remaining between them. Germline CDR1 reads LNHDA; CDR2 reads SQIVND (reference sequence). The CDR3 is 12 residues long. Regarding this clone: Its antigen is currently unknown.

This sample's treatment: about 20 received Ad26.COV2.S at low or high dose, single or two shots; about 5 received placebo; per-sample allocation not given. Collection of samples fell on day 63 after the first vaccine or placebo injection. Clones were read by immunoSEQ multiplex PCR, and TCRdb kept only the in-frame ones, dropping some. The top ten hold 9.5% to 15% of the sample, which has 510,000 or so clones, roughly 89% seen once. The receptor was isolated from a person aged 18-65 years who received the Ad26.COV2.S COVID-19 vaccine or a placebo. The genes are TRBV19 and TRBJ1-4; D is unclear. Sequencing was performed on peripheral blood, taken in a trial of Ad26.COV2.S vaccine versus placebo. CDR3 sequence (DNA): TGTGCCAGTAGCCGAACGGGTGAAAAACTGTTTTTT. Protein sequence: CASSRTGEKLFF.